A selection of T cell receptor beta chains follows, all from one sample in a study of OX40 agonist ivuxolimab in advanced cancers. Clones were sequenced by immunoSEQ multiplex PCR, and TCRdb holds only the in-frame ones, with some missing. The sample holds about 17,000 clones, 65% to 90% seen once. Specimen: CD4+ or CD8+ T cells sorted from blood, collected in a trial of the OX40 agonist ivuxolimab. These receptors all come from an adult with an advanced solid tumor such as melanoma, head and neck, liver or kidney cancer. CDR3s include the opening cysteine and the closing phenylalanine or tryptophan. Each record gives: CDR3 protein, CDR3 DNA, D gene, J gene, V gene, CDR3 length, clone size. A D gene is named only where the DNA matches it firmly. Not every row has a clone size; where given, it reads once, few, many or a size class.

CDR3 protein: CASSLITLSEAFF
CDR3 DNA: TGCGCCAGCAGCTTAATCACATTAAGTGAAGCTTTCTTT
D gene: -
J gene: TRBJ1-1
V gene: TRBV5-1
CDR3 length: 13
clone size: -

CDR3 protein: CASSLDGTPQEQFF
CDR3 DNA: TGCGCCAGCAGCTTGGATGGGACCCCCCAAGAGCAGTTCTTC
D gene: -
J gene: TRBJ2-1
V gene: TRBV5-1
CDR3 length: 14
clone size: -

CDR3 protein: CASSLPGTGLGEQFF
CDR3 DNA: TGTGCCAGCAGTTTACCCGGGACAGGGCTTGGCGAGCAGTTCTTC
D gene: TRBD1
J gene: TRBJ2-1
V gene: TRBV28
CDR3 length: 15
clone size: once

CDR3 protein: CASSPTGMAHEQYF
CDR3 DNA: TGTGCCAGCTCACCGACAGGTATGGCGCACGAGCAGTACTTC
D gene: -
J gene: TRBJ2-7
V gene: TRBV18
CDR3 length: 14
clone size: -

CDR3 protein: CASSLRTGTAIQYF
CDR3 DNA: TGTGCCAGCAGTTTACGTACGGGGACGGCCATTCAGTACTTC
D gene: -
J gene: TRBJ2-4
V gene: TRBV27
CDR3 length: 14
clone size: -

CDR3 protein: CASSLGYTDTQYF
CDR3 DNA: TGTGCCAGCAGCTTGGGCTACACAGATACGCAGTATTTT
D gene: -
J gene: TRBJ2-3
V gene: TRBV5-8
CDR3 length: 13
clone size: once

CDR3 protein: CASSRGGDAYEQYF
CDR3 DNA: TGTGCCAGCAGTAGGGGGGGGGATGCCTACGAGCAGTACTTC
D gene: -
J gene: TRBJ2-7
V gene: TRBV6-5
CDR3 length: 14
clone size: once

CDR3 protein: CASSERRQINNYGYTF
CDR3 DNA: TGTGCCAGCAGTGAACGGAGACAGATAAATAACTATGGCTACACCTTC
D gene: -
J gene: TRBJ1-2
V gene: TRBV25-1
CDR3 length: 16
clone size: -

CDR3 protein: CAWSVQGDTQYF
CDR3 DNA: TGTGCCTGGAGTGTACAGGGCGACACGCAGTATTTT
D gene: -
J gene: TRBJ2-3
V gene: TRBV30
CDR3 length: 12
clone size: -

CDR3 protein: CASSLAVGGLEQYF
CDR3 DNA: TGCGCCAGCAGCTTGGCCGTGGGGGGGCTCGAGCAGTACTTC
D gene: -
J gene: TRBJ2-7
V gene: TRBV5-1
CDR3 length: 14
clone size: once

CDR3 protein: CASSSDRGEGNQPQHF
CDR3 DNA: TGTGCCAGCAGCTCAGACAGGGGTGAAGGCAATCAGCCCCAGCATTTT
D gene: TRBD1
J gene: TRBJ1-5
V gene: TRBV7-2
CDR3 length: 16
clone size: -

CDR3 protein: CASSQAGGASGNTIYF
CDR3 DNA: TGTGCCAGCAGCCAAGCGGGGGGCGCCTCTGGAAACACCATATATTTT
D gene: -
J gene: TRBJ1-3
V gene: TRBV4-2
CDR3 length: 16
clone size: few

CDR3 protein: CASKGTTDTQYF
CDR3 DNA: TGTGCCAGCAAGGGAACCACAGATACGCAGTATTTT
D gene: -
J gene: TRBJ2-3
V gene: TRBV28
CDR3 length: 12
clone size: few

CDR3 protein: CASSSPSGQGTDTQYF
CDR3 DNA: TGTGCCAGCAGCTCACCCTCGGGACAGGGCACAGATACGCAGTATTTT
D gene: TRBD1
J gene: TRBJ2-3
V gene: TRBV28
CDR3 length: 16
clone size: -

CDR3 protein: CASSKGDRYNEQFF
CDR3 DNA: TGTGCCAGCAGCAAAGGGGACCGTTACAATGAGCAGTTCTTC
D gene: -
J gene: TRBJ2-1
V gene: TRBV21-1
CDR3 length: 14
clone size: few

CDR3 protein: CAWSVQAGRGYGYTF
CDR3 DNA: TGTGCCTGGAGTGTACAGGCAGGGCGAGGGTATGGCTACACCTTC
D gene: -
J gene: TRBJ1-2
V gene: TRBV30
CDR3 length: 15
clone size: once

CDR3 protein: CASSDIYGYTF
CDR3 DNA: TGTGCCAGCAGTGACATCTATGGCTACACCTTC
D gene: -
J gene: TRBJ1-2
V gene: TRBV6-1
CDR3 length: 11
clone size: -

CDR3 protein: CASSPGEGREAFF
CDR3 DNA: TGTGCCAGCTCACCAGGGGAAGGGCGTGAAGCTTTCTTT
D gene: -
J gene: TRBJ1-1
V gene: TRBV18
CDR3 length: 13
clone size: -

CDR3 protein: CASPIPLADTYNEQFF
CDR3 DNA: TGTGCCAGCCCGATTCCTCTAGCGGATACCTACAATGAGCAGTTCTTC
D gene: TRBD2
J gene: TRBJ2-1
V gene: TRBV14
CDR3 length: 16
clone size: -

CDR3 protein: CSVVAPEPSGETQYF
CDR3 DNA: TGCAGCGTTGTAGCCCCGGAACCCAGCGGAGAGACCCAGTACTTC
D gene: -
J gene: TRBJ2-5
V gene: TRBV29-1
CDR3 length: 15
clone size: few

CDR3 protein: CASNSMAGRDTQYF
CDR3 DNA: TGCGCCAGCAACTCCATGGCGGGCAGAGATACGCAGTATTTT
D gene: -
J gene: TRBJ2-3
V gene: TRBV5-1
CDR3 length: 14
clone size: once

CDR3 protein: CASSYGSPGDTQYF
CDR3 DNA: TGTGCCAGCAGTTACGGGTCCCCAGGAGATACGCAGTATTTT
D gene: -
J gene: TRBJ2-3
V gene: TRBV6-6
CDR3 length: 14
clone size: -

CDR3 protein: CASSPSGRENIQYF
CDR3 DNA: TGTGCCAGCAGTCCTAGCGGGAGGGAAAACATTCAGTACTTC
D gene: TRBD2
J gene: TRBJ2-4
V gene: TRBV28
CDR3 length: 14
clone size: -

CDR3 protein: CASSPLTSGLTGELFF
CDR3 DNA: TGTGCCAGCAGTCCTCTTACTAGCGGGCTCACCGGGGAGCTGTTTTTT
D gene: TRBD2
J gene: TRBJ2-2
V gene: TRBV7-8
CDR3 length: 16
clone size: -

CDR3 protein: CATSRATGTAGNTIYF
CDR3 DNA: TGTGCCACCAGCAGGGCAACCGGGACAGCTGGAAACACCATATATTTT
D gene: TRBD1
J gene: TRBJ1-3
V gene: TRBV15
CDR3 length: 16
clone size: -

CDR3 protein: CSVRFSTNTGELFF
CDR3 DNA: TGCAGCGTCCGGTTTTCCACTAACACCGGGGAGCTGTTTTTT
D gene: -
J gene: TRBJ2-2
V gene: TRBV29-1
CDR3 length: 14
clone size: -

CDR3 protein: CASSPNEKLFF
CDR3 DNA: TGTGCCAGTAGCCCCAATGAAAAACTGTTTTTT
D gene: -
J gene: TRBJ1-4
V gene: TRBV19
CDR3 length: 11
clone size: once

CDR3 protein: CASTEVGRNDYGYTF
CDR3 DNA: TGTGCCAGCACCGAAGTCGGGAGGAACGACTATGGCTACACCTTC
D gene: -
J gene: TRBJ1-2
V gene: TRBV28
CDR3 length: 15
clone size: -

CDR3 protein: CASSTTGGNVLTF
CDR3 DNA: TGTGCCAGCAGTACGACAGGGGGCAACGTCCTGACTTTC
D gene: TRBD1
J gene: TRBJ2-6
V gene: TRBV6-6
CDR3 length: 13
clone size: -

CDR3 protein: CAISVRLRDTQYF
CDR3 DNA: TGTGCCATCAGTGTTCGGCTCCGAGATACGCAGTATTTT
D gene: -
J gene: TRBJ2-3
V gene: TRBV10-3
CDR3 length: 13
clone size: -

CDR3 protein: CASSWGQGAETQYF
CDR3 DNA: TGCGCCAGCAGCTGGGGACAGGGGGCAGAGACCCAGTACTTC
D gene: TRBD1
J gene: TRBJ2-5
V gene: TRBV5-1
CDR3 length: 14
clone size: -

CDR3 protein: CASRTRMGDTQYF
CDR3 DNA: TGTGCCAGCCGCACCCGGATGGGAGATACGCAGTATTTT
D gene: -
J gene: TRBJ2-3
V gene: TRBV6-1
CDR3 length: 13
clone size: once

CDR3 protein: CAISPTASYEQYF
CDR3 DNA: TGTGCCATCAGCCCGACAGCCTCATACGAGCAGTACTTC
D gene: -
J gene: TRBJ2-7
V gene: TRBV10-3
CDR3 length: 13
clone size: -

CDR3 protein: CASSAGNEAFF
CDR3 DNA: TGTGCCAGCTCGGCCGGGAATGAAGCTTTCTTT
D gene: -
J gene: TRBJ1-1
V gene: TRBV18
CDR3 length: 11
clone size: -

CDR3 protein: CAWRPSGANVLTF
CDR3 DNA: TGTGCCTGGAGACCGTCTGGGGCCAACGTCCTGACTTTC
D gene: -
J gene: TRBJ2-6
V gene: TRBV30
CDR3 length: 13
clone size: -

CDR3 protein: CASSYSMSPHEAFF
CDR3 DNA: TGTGCCAGCAGTTACTCGATGTCACCTCATGAAGCTTTCTTT
D gene: -
J gene: TRBJ1-1
V gene: TRBV6-5
CDR3 length: 14
clone size: -

CDR3 protein: CASSLFSSGTSGANVLTF
CDR3 DNA: TGTGCCAGCAGCTTATTCTCATCAGGGACCTCTGGGGCCAACGTCCTGACTTTC
D gene: -
J gene: TRBJ2-6
V gene: TRBV7-6
CDR3 length: 18
clone size: -

CDR3 protein: CASSYAGFGQPQHF
CDR3 DNA: TGTGCCAGCAGTTACGCCGGGTTCGGACAGCCCCAGCATTTT
D gene: -
J gene: TRBJ1-5
V gene: TRBV6-6
CDR3 length: 14
clone size: -

CDR3 protein: CASDAGYGYTF
CDR3 DNA: TGTGCCAGCGATGCCGGCTATGGCTACACCTTC
D gene: -
J gene: TRBJ1-2
V gene: TRBV7-9
CDR3 length: 11
clone size: -

CDR3 protein: CASSLGFRTSGSNEQFF
CDR3 DNA: TGTGCCAGCAGCTTAGGGTTTAGGACTAGCGGGAGTAATGAGCAGTTCTTC
D gene: TRBD2
J gene: TRBJ2-1
V gene: TRBV11-3
CDR3 length: 17
clone size: -

CDR3 protein: CASSLGAGGRHEQFF
CDR3 DNA: TGTGCCAGCAGCTTAGGAGCGGGAGGGAGGCATGAGCAGTTCTTC
D gene: TRBD2
J gene: TRBJ2-1
V gene: TRBV11-2
CDR3 length: 15
clone size: -

CDR3 protein: CASSKRTLVSEAFF
CDR3 DNA: TGTGCCAGCAGCAAACGAACTCTTGTCTCTGAAGCTTTCTTT
D gene: -
J gene: TRBJ1-1
V gene: TRBV13
CDR3 length: 14
clone size: -

CDR3 protein: CASRGTGGNTEAFF
CDR3 DNA: TGTGCCAGCAGGGGAACAGGGGGCAACACTGAAGCTTTCTTT
D gene: TRBD1
J gene: TRBJ1-1
V gene: TRBV2
CDR3 length: 14
clone size: once

CDR3 protein: CASSLVDRDGEQYF
CDR3 DNA: TGTGCCAGCAGCTTAGTAGACAGGGACGGCGAGCAGTACTTC
D gene: TRBD1
J gene: TRBJ2-7
V gene: TRBV11-2
CDR3 length: 14
clone size: -

CDR3 protein: CASSLVRAGNTIYF
CDR3 DNA: TGTGCCAGCAGCTTAGTAAGGGCTGGAAACACCATATATTTT
D gene: -
J gene: TRBJ1-3
V gene: TRBV7-2
CDR3 length: 14
clone size: few

CDR3 protein: CASSFGGGVHQPQHF
CDR3 DNA: TGTGCCAGCAGTTTTGGAGGGGGGGTCCATCAGCCCCAGCATTTT
D gene: -
J gene: TRBJ1-5
V gene: TRBV28
CDR3 length: 15
clone size: -

CDR3 protein: CASSQDQVDTDTQYF
CDR3 DNA: TGTGCCAGCAGCCAAGATCAGGTGGACACAGATACGCAGTATTTT
D gene: -
J gene: TRBJ2-3
V gene: TRBV4-2
CDR3 length: 15
clone size: few

CDR3 protein: CASSHLSGQGVFGANVLTF
CDR3 DNA: TGCGCCAGCAGCCACCTCTCGGGACAGGGGGTGTTTGGGGCCAACGTCCTGACTTTC
D gene: TRBD1
J gene: TRBJ2-6
V gene: TRBV4-1
CDR3 length: 19
clone size: -

CDR3 protein: CASRLRESYEQYF
CDR3 DNA: TGTGCCAGCAGGCTAAGAGAGTCCTACGAGCAGTACTTC
D gene: -
J gene: TRBJ2-7
V gene: TRBV27
CDR3 length: 13
clone size: -

CDR3 protein: CASSVGPSGFESDTQYF
CDR3 DNA: TGTGCCAGCAGCGTAGGCCCTAGCGGGTTCGAGTCCGATACGCAGTATTTT
D gene: TRBD2
J gene: TRBJ2-3
V gene: TRBV9
CDR3 length: 17
clone size: -

CDR3 protein: CATSRKAGGEETQYF
CDR3 DNA: TGTGCCACCAGCAGAAAAGCGGGGGGCGAAGAGACCCAGTACTTC
D gene: TRBD2
J gene: TRBJ2-5
V gene: TRBV15
CDR3 length: 15
clone size: -

CDR3 protein: CASRLGQASTDTQYF
CDR3 DNA: TGTGCCAGCAGACTCGGACAGGCAAGCACAGATACGCAGTATTTT
D gene: TRBD1
J gene: TRBJ2-3
V gene: TRBV6-5
CDR3 length: 15
clone size: -

CDR3 protein: CASSPRGFSYNSPLHF
CDR3 DNA: TGTGCCAGTAGTCCCAGGGGATTCTCCTATAATTCACCCCTCCACTTT
D gene: -
J gene: TRBJ1-6
V gene: TRBV19
CDR3 length: 16
clone size: -

CDR3 protein: CASSPGTGNIGNQPQHF
CDR3 DNA: TGCGCCAGCAGCCCTGGGACAGGGAATATAGGGAATCAGCCCCAGCATTTT
D gene: TRBD1
J gene: TRBJ1-5
V gene: TRBV5-1
CDR3 length: 17
clone size: -